This passage covers 27 T cell receptor beta chains from one sample sequenced in a study of identical twins. TCRdb passed the 5' RACE reads through MiXCR, listing each CDR3 protein once. The data show hundreds of thousands of distinct CDR3 sequences, 7.5% seen once. A further study also used this sample, focusing on yellow fever vaccine responses in identical twins.

The sequencing sample was made of memory (CD45RO+) T cells sorted from blood. These receptors all come from a young woman in good health.

This clonotype was detected many times. The chain recombines TRBV24-1 with TRBJ2-5, with TRBD1 identical over 9 bases. The CDR3 sequence is 15 residues long. Unmatched junction bases numbered 5, after V lost 4 bases and J lost 3 bases. Germline CDR1 reads KGHDR; CDR2 reads SFDVKD. The CDR3 here is CATSDQTGGEETQYF. The CDR3 bases are TGTGCCACCAGTGACCAAACAGGGGGCGAAGAGACCCAGTACTTC.

The rearrangement links TRBV4-3 to TRBJ2-1, with D perhaps TRBD2 (6 bases). With 0 bases removed from V and 6 bases from J, the gap between germline ends came to 12 bases. Germline V gives CDR1 LGHNA, CDR2 YSLEER. The CDR3 consists of 15 residues. This CDR3 reads CASSQDGSGVNEQFF. The CDR3 region has the DNA TGCGCCAGCAGCCAAGACGGGAGTGGGGTCAATGAGCAGTTCTTC.

The gene calls are TRBV11-2 and TRBJ1-6; 7 bases map to TRBD1. This CDR3 has 17 amino acids. Germline loops: CDR1 SGHAT, CDR2 FQNNGV. Trimming at V came to 5 bases and at J to 9 bases, leaving 16 bases not matched to a gene. CDR3 residues: CASSRRQGGGTPSPLHF. The CDR3 coding sequence is TGTGCCAGCAGCCGACGACAGGGCGGTGGGACTCCTTCACCCCTCCACTTT.

This clonotype was recorded a few times. V usage is TRBV7-9 and J usage is TRBJ2-4, with D possibly being TRBD1 or TRBD2 (5 bases each). Trimming removed 2 bases at V and 5 bases at J, with 10 bases between. The CDR3 has 14 residues. Per the germline V gene, CDR1 is SEHNR and CDR2 is FQNEAQ (reference sequence). The CDR3 coding sequence is TGTGCCAGCAGCTTATCCGGGGACCAAAACATTCAGTACTTC. This codes for CASSLSGDQNIQYF.

This clonotype was detected many times. The chain uses TRBV6-5 and TRBJ2-2; tentative D call: TRBD1 (5 bases). Germline-derived CDR1 and CDR2 are MNHEY and SVGAGI. This CDR3 spans 15 amino acids. Trimming cost V 2 bases and J 8 bases, with 15 bases left between them. In DNA, the CDR3 is TGTGCCAGCAGTTACCGGCCAGGGTGGTTAGGGGAGCTGTTTTTT. Residues: CASSYRPGWLGELFF.

This rearrangement joins TRBV5-1 to TRBJ2-6; a possible D gene is TRBD1 (6 bases). Germline V gives CDR1 SGHRS, CDR2 YFSETQ. The V end lost 0 bases, the J end lost 0 bases, and 10 bases lay between the germline ends. CDR3 length equals 17 residues. CDR3 sequence: CASSLGTAFSGANVLTF. The CDR3 DNA sequence: TGCGCCAGCAGCTTGGGGACAGCTTTCTCTGGGGCCAACGTCCTGACTTTC.

In this sample, this clonotype turned up a few times. The chain has TRBV20-1 and TRBJ2-7, with 9 positions matching TRBD1. CDR1 is DFQATT, CDR2 SNEGSKA, per germline (reference sequence). The CDR3 runs to 14 residues. Trimming at V came to 5 bases and at J to 2 bases, leaving 7 bases not matched to a gene. This chain's CDR3 is CSAGGTGSPYEQYF. Here the CDR3 DNA reads TGCAGTGCTGGGGGGACAGGGTCACCCTACGAGCAGTACTTC.

This clonotype was detected ten times or more. The chain is built from TRBV5-1 and TRBJ2-3; a possible D gene is TRBD2 (5 bases). Germline loops: CDR1 SGHRS, CDR2 YFSETQ. Trimming left V 0 bases short and J 1 base short, with 6 bases between. This CDR3 contains 14 residues. CDR3 nucleotide sequence: TGCGCCAGCAGCTTGGACGGGGGCACAGATACGCAGTATTTT. It is translated as CASSLDGGTDTQYF. Full variable domain (outside the CDR3, taken from reference TRBV5-1 and TRBJ2-3): KAGVTQTPRYLIKTRGQQVTLSCSPISGHRSVSWYQQTPGQGLQFLFEYFSETQRNKGNFPGRFSGRQFSNSRSEMNVSTLELGDSALYLCASSLDGGTDTQYFGPGTRLTVL.

The chain has TRBV5-4 and TRBJ2-5, with 9 bases fitting TRBD2. In germline, CDR1 is SGHNT, CDR2 YYREEE (reference sequence). Unmatched junction bases numbered 12, after V lost 7 bases and J lost 5 bases. The CDR3 totals 15 residues. The DNA of the CDR3 is TGTGCCAGCGCCAGAGGCGGGAGGGCCGGGGAGACCCAGTACTTC. This sequence encodes CASARGGRAGETQYF.

This chain connects TRBV7-2 to TRBJ2-1; perhaps TRBD1 as D (7 bases). Germline-derived CDR1 and CDR2 are SGHTA and FQGNSA. V shed 8 bases and J shed 2 bases, with 13 bases lying between them. CDR3 length equals 14 residues. The CDR3 reads CASALRGAYNEQFF. CDR3 DNA sequence: TGTGCCAGCGCTCTCAGGGGGGCCTACAATGAGCAGTTCTTC.

Many counts were recorded for this clonotype. The CDR3 sequence: CATSRDRDSYEQYF. DNA of the CDR3: TGTGCCACCTCTCGGGACAGGGATTCGTACGAGCAGTACTTC. The chain uses TRBV6-1 and TRBJ2-7; 9 bases align to TRBD1. CDR3 size: 14 residues. J lost 4 bases, V lost 10 bases, and 11 bases had no gene match. In germline, CDR1 is MNHNS, CDR2 SASEGT.

This clonotype was counted at least ten times. J is TRBJ2-7 and V is TRBV7-2; the D is unclear. CDR3 length equals 13 residues. Germline loops: CDR1 SGHTA, CDR2 FQGNSA. V lost 2 bases and J 0 bases, leaving 5 bases between the germline ends. The CDR3 region is CASSLYGSYEQYF. The CDR3 DNA sequence: TGTGCCAGCAGCTTATATGGCTCCTACGAGCAGTACTTC.

The chain combines TRBV5-1 with TRBJ2-7; D uncertain. Germline V gene lookup returns CDR1 SGHRS and CDR2 YFSETQ. Trimming shortened V by 0 bases and J by 7 bases, and 11 bases separated the two germline ends. There are 13 residues in the CDR3. The CDR3 bases are TGCGCCAGCAGCTTGGGTGGTAGTCAGGAGCAGTACTTC. This translates into CASSLGGSQEQYF. The variable domain in full, completed from reference TRBV5-1 and TRBJ2-7, reads KAGVTQTPRYLIKTRGQQVTLSCSPISGHRSVSWYQQTPGQGLQFLFEYFSETQRNKGNFPGRFSGRQFSNSRSEMNVSTLELGDSALYLCASSLGGSQEQYFGPGTRLTVT.

This clonotype was recorded at least ten times. V and J are TRBV2 and TRBJ2-7, with TRBD2 matching 8 bases. Germline V CDR1 and CDR2: SNHLY, FYNNEI. This CDR3 is 15 amino acids long. Losses at the gene ends were 1 base for V and 2 bases for J; bases not matched to a gene: 4. CDR3 bases: TGTGCCAGCAGTGAAGTAACTAGCGGACCCTACGAGCAGTACTTC. This sequence encodes CASSEVTSGPYEQYF.

This clonotype was counted only a few times. The chain recombines TRBV28 with TRBJ1-1; D perhaps matches TRBD1 (6 bases). The CDR3 contains 15 residues. V was shortened by 4 bases and J by 1 base, with 13 bases between the two germline ends. Germline CDR1 is MDHEN and CDR2 is SYDVKM. The CDR3: CASSSGTTKNTEAFF. CDR3 coding DNA: TGTGCCAGCAGTTCAGGGACAACTAAGAACACTGAAGCTTTCTTT.

This clonotype was picked up many times. V and J are TRBV5-1 and TRBJ2-3, with 9 bases fitting TRBD2. The CDR3 is made up of 14 amino acids. CDR1 SGHRS and CDR2 YFSETQ come from the germline V gene. Trimming removed 4 bases from V and 9 bases from J; junction bases left unmatched: 9. CDR3 residues: CASSRLAEEGTQYF. The CDR3 region has the DNA TGCGCCAGCAGCCGACTAGCGGAGGAGGGGACGCAGTATTTT. The full variable domain, completed using reference TRBV5-1 and TRBJ2-3, is KAGVTQTPRYLIKTRGQQVTLSCSPISGHRSVSWYQQTPGQGLQFLFEYFSETQRNKGNFPGRFSGRQFSNSRSEMNVSTLELGDSALYLCASSRLAEEGTQYFGPGTRLTVL.

In this sample, this clonotype turned up a few times. The chain recombines TRBV6-1 with TRBJ2-3, with 9 nucleotides matching TRBD1. Looked up from germline, CDR1 is MNHNS and CDR2 is SASEGT. CDR3 size: 16 residues. J gave up 2 bases and V 5 bases, and 8 bases lay outside the gene matches. In DNA form, the CDR3 reads TGTGCCAGCAGTCGCTCCGGGACAGGGCCCACAGATACGCAGTATTTT. It translates to CASSRSGTGPTDTQYF.

This clonotype has a count of ten or more. This chain links TRBV12-3 or TRBV12-4 with TRBJ2-3; D is possibly TRBD2 (6 bases). The V end lost 5 bases, the J end lost 0 bases, and 15 bases lay between the germline ends. This CDR3 region has 16 residues. The chain's CDR3 is CASSRLGAKSTDTQYF. For the CDR3, the DNA is TGTGCCAGCAGTAGACTAGGGGCGAAAAGCACAGATACGCAGTATTTT.

The rearrangement joins TRBV2 to TRBJ1-5; possibly TRBD1 for D (6 bases). The CDR3 extends over 16 amino acids. V was shortened by 5 bases and J by 0 bases, with 14 bases between the two germline ends. The germline V gene has CDR1 SNHLY and CDR2 FYNNEI. CDR3 sequence (DNA): TGTGCCAGCAGTCCCGGGACAAAAAATAGCAATCAGCCCCAGCATTTT. Protein product: CASSPGTKNSNQPQHF.

The rearrangement uses TRBV6-1 and TRBJ2-1; D uncertain. This CDR3 comprises 14 residues. Germline CDR1 and CDR2: MNHNS and SASEGT. V lost 6 bases and J lost 3, with 12 bases in between. The CDR3 loop is CASSGQSDYNEQFF. The CDR3 DNA is TGTGCCAGCAGCGGCCAGAGCGACTACAATGAGCAGTTCTTC.

This chain joins TRBV2 and TRBJ1-1, with D unresolved. Trimming removed 6 bases from V and 10 bases from J, with 12 bases in between. The CDR3 sequence is 11 residues long. Germline CDR1 SNHLY, CDR2 FYNNEI. The CDR3 region is CASSRIAGAFF. CDR3 sequence (DNA): TGTGCCAGCAGCAGAATAGCGGGAGCTTTCTTT. The full variable domain, with the rest looked up from reference TRBV2 and TRBJ1-1, is EPEVTQTPSHQVTQMGQEVILRCVPISNHLYFYWYRQILGQKVEFLVSFYNNEISEKSEIFDDQFSVERPDGSNFTLKIRSTKLEDSAMYFCASSRIAGAFFGQGTRLTVV.

Details on this clonotype: Just one base apart from a much larger clone, this may be a read error. The gene calls are TRBV7-9 and TRBJ2-5; D might be TRBD1 (7 bases). Germline-derived CDR1 and CDR2 are SEHNR and FQNEAQ (reference sequence). Trimming stripped 11 bases from V and 3 bases from J, with 16 bases between. This CDR3 comprises 13 residues. Here the CDR3 reads CAGNRGTEETQYF. CDR3 nucleotide sequence: TGTGCCGGCAACCGGGGGACAGAAGAGACCCAGTACTTC.

This clonotype was observed a handful of times. The chain recombines TRBV12-3 or TRBV12-4 with TRBJ2-2; TRBD1 aligns across 9 bases. The CDR3 has 16 residues. J gave up 6 bases and V 3 bases, and 8 bases lay outside the gene matches. The CDR3 bases are TGTGCCAGCAGTTTCTCCACAGGGGGCGCATCCGGGGAGCTGTTTTTT. Residues: CASSFSTGGASGELFF.

This clonotype was seen a handful of times. This rearrangement joins TRBV7-9 to TRBJ2-3; D is ambiguous. V lost 5 bases and J lost 4, with 16 bases in between. Per germline, CDR1 SEHNR and CDR2 FQNEAQ (reference sequence). This CDR3 spans 15 amino acids. CDR3: CASSDDGLGSDTQYF. CDR3 bases: TGTGCCAGCAGCGACGACGGTTTGGGGTCAGATACGCAGTATTTT.

With regard to this clonotype: A read error may explain this, as a much larger clone is one base away. The V call is TRBV5-1, the J call TRBJ2-1, with 9 bases aligning to TRBD1. CDR1 and CDR2 from the germline V gene are SGHRS and YFSETQ. The CDR3 length is 15 residues. The CDR3 spells CASSQTGGSYNEQLF. DNA of the CDR3: TGCGCCAGCAGTCAAACAGGGGGCTCCTACAATGAGCAGTTGTTC.

This clonotype was counted at least ten times. V usage is TRBV6-1 and J usage is TRBJ2-6, with D maybe TRBD1 (5 bases). This CDR3 spans 14 amino acids. Germline-derived CDR1 and CDR2 are MNHNS and SASEGT. V lost 7 bases and J 4 bases, leaving 11 bases between the germline ends. This CDR3 is CASKTAQGANVLTF. The CDR3 DNA reads as TGTGCCAGCAAGACAGCCCAAGGGGCCAACGTCCTGACTTTC.

Remarks on this clonotype: This may be a read error, as it is one base from a much larger clone. This chain uses TRBV7-9 with TRBJ2-3; 8 bases line up with TRBD2. The CDR3 length is 16 residues. Germline CDR1 and CDR2: SEHNR and FQNEAQ (reference sequence). The CDR3 coding sequence is TGTGCCAGCAGCTTAGAACTAGCGGCAACCACAGATGCGCAGTATTTT. This gives the protein CASSLELAATTDAQYF.